This TCR beta chain was captured in a study of blood T cell repertoires in COVID-19. Libraries were prepared by immunoSEQ multiplex PCR; TCRdb keeps only in-frame clonotypes and omits some of them. Among 150,000 to 200,000 clones, about 81% were seen once, and the ten largest hold roughly 11%. Per germline, CDR1 SGHTA and CDR2 FQGNSA. The CDR3 is 14 amino acids. V shed 4 bases, J shed 3 bases, and the junction held 3 bases outside the gene matches. The sequence was obtained from a human donor in a cohort sampled during active COVID-19. The source material was peripheral blood. This rearrangement joins TRBV7-2 to TRBJ2-1; the match to TRBD1 covers 7 bases. The CDR3, as DNA: TGTGCCAGCAGCTCGGACAGGAACTACAATGAGCAGTTCTTC. Translating it yields CASSSDRNYNEQFF.